This section outlines one TCR beta chain sequence together with its context. The CDR3 extends over 15 amino acids. J lost 9 bases, V lost 8 bases, and 12 bases had no gene match. The germline V gene has CDR1 WSHSY and CDR2 SAAADI. This record belongs to a study of OX40 agonist ivuxolimab in advanced cancers. As for the study in general: Patients were infused with ivuxolimab every 2 weeks at 0.01 to 10 mg/kg.

The repertoire was sequenced with immunoSEQ multiplex PCR; TCRdb's copy has only in-frame clones and lacks some. The sample records 66,000 or so clones, around 85% being singletons. This specimen was CD4+ or CD8+ T cells sorted from blood, taken in a trial of the OX40 agonist ivuxolimab. The V call is TRBV10-2, the J call TRBJ1-6; 8 positions agree with TRBD1. The sequence was collected from an adult with an advanced solid tumor such as melanoma, head and neck, liver or kidney cancer. The CDR3 protein is CASQGQDGTFSPLHF. Written as DNA, the CDR3 is TGCGCCAGCCAGGGACAGGATGGGACCTTTTCACCCCTCCACTTT.